This is a list of T cell receptor beta chains from one sample in a study of blood T cell repertoires in COVID-19. Sequencing was performed with immunoSEQ multiplex PCR; in TCRdb, only in-frame clones are kept and a portion is missing. Counted here are about 160,000 clones, approximately 80% occurring once; the ten biggest clones make up about an eighth. Sequences were obtained from peripheral blood. Every receptor here comes from a man aged 65 to 85 who had recovered from COVID-19. CDR3s include the opening cysteine and the closing phenylalanine or tryptophan. The D gene is left open where the match is weak. A clone size is listed for some rows: how often the clone was seen (once, few, many), or a class if it is expanded.

d_gene: TRBD2; j_gene: TRBJ2-1; abundance: NA; v_gene: TRBV18; CDR3aa: CASSPGSGTNNEQFF; CDR3nt: TGTGCCAGCTCACCGGGAAGCGGGACCAACAATGAGCAGTTCTTC
d_gene: TRBD1; j_gene: TRBJ2-5; abundance: once; v_gene: TRBV5-4; CDR3aa: CASSRGQPETQYF; CDR3nt: TGTGCCAGCAGCCGGGGACAGCCAGAGACCCAGTACTTC
d_gene: NA; j_gene: TRBJ2-1; abundance: NA; v_gene: TRBV6-2/TRBV6-3; CDR3aa: CASSPRQNEQFF; CDR3nt: TGTGCCAGCAGTCCAAGACAAAATGAGCAGTTCTTC
d_gene: NA; j_gene: TRBJ2-2; abundance: NA; v_gene: TRBV5-5; CDR3aa: CASSLGRGNTGELFF; CDR3nt: TGTGCCAGCAGCTTGGGGCGGGGCAACACCGGGGAGCTGTTTTTT
d_gene: NA; j_gene: TRBJ2-3; abundance: NA; v_gene: TRBV12-1; CDR3aa: CASSFSLSGRDTQYF; CDR3nt: TGTGCCAGCAGCTTCTCCCTTAGCGGGAGAGATACGCAGTATTTT
d_gene: TRBD1; j_gene: TRBJ2-7; abundance: few; v_gene: TRBV19; CDR3aa: CASSSTGGSDEQYF; CDR3nt: TGTGCCAGTAGTTCGACAGGGGGCTCGGACGAGCAGTACTTC
d_gene: TRBD2; j_gene: TRBJ2-1; abundance: NA; v_gene: TRBV2; CDR3aa: CARTSGRSPSSYNEQFF; CDR3nt: TGTGCCAGGACTAGCGGGAGGTCGCCGAGCTCCTACAATGAGCAGTTCTTC
d_gene: NA; j_gene: TRBJ2-3; abundance: NA; v_gene: TRBV7-2; CDR3aa: CASSLYSRGDTQYF; CDR3nt: TGTGCCAGCAGCTTATATAGTCGGGGAGATACGCAGTATTTT
d_gene: NA; j_gene: TRBJ1-1; abundance: NA; v_gene: TRBV3-1/TRBV3-2; CDR3aa: CASSQGGRMNTEAFF; CDR3nt: TGTGCCAGCAGCCAAGGTGGCCGAATGAACACTGAAGCTTTCTTT
d_gene: NA; j_gene: TRBJ1-5; abundance: NA; v_gene: TRBV10-3; CDR3aa: CAIRSLTGPRAGQPQHF; CDR3nt: TGTGCCATCAGGAGTCTGACCGGTCCTCGGGCGGGTCAGCCCCAGCATTTT
d_gene: TRBD1; j_gene: TRBJ1-1; abundance: NA; v_gene: TRBV10-3; CDR3aa: CAIRDREEAEAFF; CDR3nt: TGTGCCATCAGGGACAGGGAAGAGGCTGAAGCTTTCTTT
d_gene: NA; j_gene: TRBJ1-2; abundance: NA; v_gene: TRBV7-9; CDR3aa: CASMPQGAYGYTF; CDR3nt: TGTGCCAGTATGCCCCAGGGCGCCTATGGCTACACCTTC
d_gene: NA; j_gene: TRBJ2-3; abundance: few; v_gene: TRBV7-2; CDR3aa: CASSLFEWDTQYF; CDR3nt: TGTGCCAGCAGCTTGTTCGAGTGGGATACGCAGTATTTT
d_gene: TRBD1; j_gene: TRBJ2-1; abundance: NA; v_gene: TRBV7-2; CDR3aa: CASNHTTHGTGYNEQFF; CDR3nt: TGTGCCAGCAACCACACTACCCACGGGACAGGCTACAATGAGCAGTTCTTC
d_gene: TRBD1; j_gene: TRBJ1-6; abundance: NA; v_gene: TRBV6-6; CDR3aa: CASRGQGGSPLHF; CDR3nt: TGTGCCAGCAGAGGACAGGGAGGATCACCCCTCCACTTT
d_gene: TRBD2; j_gene: TRBJ2-5; abundance: NA; v_gene: TRBV5-6; CDR3aa: CASSLISGAQSNRETQYF; CDR3nt: TGTGCCAGCAGCTTAATTAGCGGGGCCCAATCGAATCGGGAGACCCAGTACTTC
d_gene: NA; j_gene: TRBJ2-5; abundance: once; v_gene: TRBV27; CDR3aa: CASSFEGGETQYF; CDR3nt: TGTGCCAGCAGTTTCGAAGGGGGAGAGACCCAGTACTTC
d_gene: TRBD2; j_gene: TRBJ2-1; abundance: few; v_gene: TRBV19; CDR3aa: CASSFYSGRASDEQFF; CDR3nt: TGTGCCAGTAGTTTTTATAGCGGGAGGGCCTCGGATGAGCAGTTCTTC